The rows below give T cell receptor beta chains drawn from one sample of a study of cytomegalovirus exposure and HLA in healthy donors. TCRdb's table, derived via immunoSEQ multiplex PCR, lists solely in-frame clones and lacks some. This sample yields roughly 180,000 clones, of which 80% to 90% are seen a single time; roughly 10% belongs to the top ten. Sequenced: PBMCs. These receptors all stem from a man aged 18 to 29 in good health and CMV-seropositive. Each CDR3 is given without its conserved first and last residue. The order of the fields is J gene, V gene, CDR3 protein.

J: TRBJ1-2
V: TRBV20-1
CDR3: SVTGFHGYT

J: TRBJ2-2
V: TRBV10-3
CDR3: AIRRMYRDRVASGELF

J: TRBJ1-3
V: TRBV5-4
CDR3: ASIPARDRAGNTIY

J: TRBJ1-3
V: TRBV7-8
CDR3: ASRTSGGNTIY

J: TRBJ1-2
V: TRBV4-3
CDR3: ASSQARDRDGYT

J: TRBJ1-2
V: TRBV28
CDR3: ASSSSLKQGNGYT

J: TRBJ2-2
V: TRBV2
CDR3: ASRPGTSGKVGELF

J: TRBJ2-5
V: TRBV7-7
CDR3: ASSLVGREETQY

J: TRBJ2-7
V: TRBV10-1
CDR3: ASSGTGSYEQY

J: TRBJ2-3
V: TRBV6-5
CDR3: ASSYGHHLTDTQY

J: TRBJ2-1
V: TRBV6-5
CDR3: ASTRAGGPYNEQF

J: TRBJ1-2
V: TRBV7-9
CDR3: ASSLMWWEKANYGYT

J: TRBJ2-7
V: TRBV5-1
CDR3: ASSLGGGVVPFGGEQY

J: TRBJ1-6
V: TRBV9
CDR3: ASKTGTGGDSPLH

J: TRBJ1-2
V: TRBV7-2
CDR3: ASSLQGGYT

J: TRBJ1-2
V: TRBV7-2
CDR3: ASSPGGQGAYYGYT

J: TRBJ1-6
V: TRBV10-3
CDR3: AISGGPQDSPLH

J: TRBJ2-3
V: TRBV5-4
CDR3: ASSSPPGTDTQY

J: TRBJ2-5
V: TRBV27
CDR3: ASSFARSKVAQY

J: TRBJ2-7
V: TRBV7-9
CDR3: SSSRSGAAYEQY

J: TRBJ2-7
V: TRBV7-2
CDR3: ASSLDRAGVYEQY

J: NA
V: TRBV19
CDR3: ASSTGTGAYEQY

J: TRBJ2-2
V: TRBV27
CDR3: ASSFRPKPGGTGELF

J: TRBJ2-3
V: TRBV30
CDR3: AWSVGEGARADTQY

J: TRBJ1-4
V: TRBV5-4
CDR3: ASSALTTNEKLF

J: TRBJ2-2
V: TRBV19
CDR3: ASRHGGRRTGELF